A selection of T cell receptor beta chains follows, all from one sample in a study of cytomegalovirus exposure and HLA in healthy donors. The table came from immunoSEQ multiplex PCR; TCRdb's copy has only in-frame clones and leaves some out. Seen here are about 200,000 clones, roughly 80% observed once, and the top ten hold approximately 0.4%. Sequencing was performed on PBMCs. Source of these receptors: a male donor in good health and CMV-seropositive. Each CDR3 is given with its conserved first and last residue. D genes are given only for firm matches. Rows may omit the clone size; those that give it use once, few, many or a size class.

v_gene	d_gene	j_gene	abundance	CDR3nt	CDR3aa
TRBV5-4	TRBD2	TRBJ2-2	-	TGTGCCAGCAGCCCGGCGCTAGCGGGTAACACCGGGGAGCTGTTTTTT	CASSPALAGNTGELFF
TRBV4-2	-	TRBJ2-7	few	TGTGCCAGCAGCCAGTCGACTCGTTCCGAGCAGTACTTC	CASSQSTRSEQYF
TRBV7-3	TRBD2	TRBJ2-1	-	TGTGCCAGCAGCCCGGGGGGTAGCGGGAGGAGGGAGCAGTTCTTC	CASSPGGSGRREQFF
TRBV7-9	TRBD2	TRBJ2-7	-	TGTGCCAGCAGTTCTAGCGGGGGTCCCTACGAGCAGTACTTC	CASSSSGGPYEQYF
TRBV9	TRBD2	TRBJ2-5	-	TGTGCCAGCAGCGTAGGGGGAGGGGAGGAGACCCAGTACTTC	CASSVGGGEETQYF
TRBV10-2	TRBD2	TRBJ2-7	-	TGCGCCAGCAGTCTAACTAGCGGGCCCAGCTCCTACGAGCAGTACTTC	CASSLTSGPSSYEQYF
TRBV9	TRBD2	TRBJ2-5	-	TGTGCCAGCAGCGTAGCGACTAGCGGGGGCCAAGAGACCCAGTACTTC	CASSVATSGGQETQYF
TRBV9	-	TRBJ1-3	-	TGTGCCAGCAGCGCCTACCAAGGGGGAGCTGGAAACACCATATATTTT	CASSAYQGGAGNTIYF
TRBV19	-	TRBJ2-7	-	TGTGCCAGTAGTATAAAGGGGGACAAGAACTACGAGCAGTACTTC	CASSIKGDKNYEQYF
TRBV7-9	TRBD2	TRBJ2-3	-	TGTGCCAGCAGCTTATTGGTCGCGGGAGAGGGAACAGATACGCAGTATTTT	CASSLLVAGEGTDTQYF
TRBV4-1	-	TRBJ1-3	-	TGCGCCAGCAGCCACGTTGAAGAGTCTCCTGGAAACACCATATATTTT	CASSHVEESPGNTIYF
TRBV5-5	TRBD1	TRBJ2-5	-	TGTGCCAGCACCTCAATAGACAGGGATCCCCAAGAGACCCAGTACTTC	CASTSIDRDPQETQYF
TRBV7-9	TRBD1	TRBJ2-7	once	TGTGCCAGCAGTCAACACGGAGGGGGACAGGGGGCGTACGAGCAGTACTTC	CASSQHGGGQGAYEQYF
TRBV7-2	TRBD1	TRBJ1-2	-	TGTGCCAGCAGGTCGGGACAGGGCTTTGGCTACACCTTC	CASRSGQGFGYTF
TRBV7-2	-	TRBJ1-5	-	TGTGCCAGCAGCCCCCCAAATCAGCCCCAGCATTTT	CASSPPNQPQHF
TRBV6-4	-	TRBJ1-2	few	TGTGCCAGCAGTGACGGACCCGGGACAACGAATGGCTACACCTTC	CASSDGPGTTNGYTF
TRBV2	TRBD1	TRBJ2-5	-	TGTGCCAGCAGTGATGACAGGGACCCCCAAGAGACCCAGTACTTC	CASSDDRDPQETQYF
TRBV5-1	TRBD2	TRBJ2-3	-	TGCGCCAGCAGCATCGGGACTAGCGGGGGAGATACGCAGTATTTT	CASSIGTSGGDTQYF
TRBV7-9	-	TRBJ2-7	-	TGTGCCAGCAGCTTAGGGGGGGTGGACTACGAGCAGTACTTC	CASSLGGVDYEQYF
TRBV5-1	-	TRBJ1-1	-	TGCGCCAGCAGCTTGGGACAGGAGACTGAAGCTTTCTTT	CASSLGQETEAFF
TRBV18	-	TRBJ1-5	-	TGTGCCAGCTCACCACCGGAGGGGCAGAGTCAGCCCCAGCATTTT	CASSPPEGQSQPQHF
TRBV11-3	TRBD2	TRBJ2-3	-	TGTGCCAGCAGCCGCGGGGGGGTGGATACGCAGTATTTT	CASSRGGVDTQYF
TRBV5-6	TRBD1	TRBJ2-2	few	TGTGCCAGCAGCGAAGGGACAGTTAAGGAGCTGTTTTTT	CASSEGTVKELFF
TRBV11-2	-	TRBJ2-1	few	TGTGCCAGCAGCTTAGTGGGCCGTGGGTCCGCCTACAATGAGCAGTTCTTC	CASSLVGRGSAYNEQFF
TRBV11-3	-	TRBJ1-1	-	TGTGCCAGCAAACTAGGGAACACTGAAGCTTTCTTT	CASKLGNTEAFF
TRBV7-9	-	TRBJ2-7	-	TGTGCCAGCAGCCCAACCAGCGGATACTACGAGCAGTACTTC	CASSPTSGYYEQYF
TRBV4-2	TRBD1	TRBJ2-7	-	TGTGCCAGCAGCCAACTTACAGGGGGAAAACTTTACGAGCAGTACTTC	CASSQLTGGKLYEQYF
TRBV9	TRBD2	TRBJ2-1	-	TGTGCCAGCAGCGTCAGTCATGGGGGACTAGCGTTCAATGAGCAGTTCTTC	CASSVSHGGLAFNEQFF
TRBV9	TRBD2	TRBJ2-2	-	TGTGCCAGCAGCGCCCACGGGGGGGCCAACACCGGGGAGCTGTTTTTT	CASSAHGGANTGELFF
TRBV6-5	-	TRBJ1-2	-	TGTGCCAGCAGTTACACTAGAAGGGCCACTAACTATGGCTACACCTTC	CASSYTRRATNYGYTF
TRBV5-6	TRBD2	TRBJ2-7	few	TGTGCCAGCAGCTTCGGGGGGTCGGGCTACGAGCAGTACTTC	CASSFGGSGYEQYF